In its sample, the clone carrying this TCR beta chain was seen a few times. Its antigen remains unknown. CDR3 size: 18 residues. Per germline, CDR1 SGHAT and CDR2 FQDESV (reference sequence). J lost 3 bases, V lost 0 bases, and 10 bases had no gene match. This sample was included in a study of T-cell reconstitution after alpha-beta-depleted transplantation in children. Study-wide results and limits: For some patients, TCRbeta diversity was high at day 60 because of recipient T cells and thymic progenitors that survived. Reported findings indicate that, about two months after transplant, alpha-beta T cells came from several hundred expanded clones, which were derived from non-depleted graft cells. Among T cells one year after transplant, newly produced cells accounted for most counts and diversity.

Unique molecular identifiers were incorporated during preparation of the TCRbeta library. MiXCR was run by TCRdb on the PCR reads, yielding one entry per CDR3 protein. The sample consists of about a million distinct CDR3 sequences, 25% to 30% of them appearing once. The rearrangement links TRBV11-1 to TRBJ1-1; TRBD1 matches 10 bases. The receptor's source is a boy younger than two who had a stem cell transplant for SCID, so the T cells may come from the graft donor. The sample consisted of PBMCs, mostly from graft donor cells, taken 360 days after TCRalphabeta/CD19-depleted stem cell transplant. Here the CDR3 DNA reads TGTGCCAGCAGCTTAGCGGAGGGGACAGGGGTAGTGTACACTGAAGCTTTCTTT. It codes for CASSLAEGTGVVYTEAFF.